The clone carrying this T cell receptor (beta chain) showed up many times. Per the germline V gene, CDR1 is SGDLS and CDR2 is YYNGEE. The CDR3 is 15 amino acids. V gave up 0 bases and J gave up 3 bases, with 12 bases separating them. These data originate in a study of molecular identifiers for immune sequencing clone quantification. TCRdb recomputed calls from the PCR reads with MiXCR, one row per CDR3 protein. The sample lists 85,000 to 100,000 distinct CDR3 sequences, approximately 25% occurring once. This chain links TRBV9 with TRBJ1-1; no clear D gene. The source material was naive CD8+ T cells from blood, with Jurkat cell RNA spiked in. This sample's subset: FACS-sorted CD8+CD4-CCR7+CD45RA+ naive T cells. This sequence was found in a human donor in good health. Some libraries in this study had Jurkat cell RNA spiked in. CDR3 nucleotides: TGTGCCAGCAGCGTAGTTAGCAGTTGGGACACTGAAGCTTTCTTT. It yields the protein CASSVVSSWDTEAFF.